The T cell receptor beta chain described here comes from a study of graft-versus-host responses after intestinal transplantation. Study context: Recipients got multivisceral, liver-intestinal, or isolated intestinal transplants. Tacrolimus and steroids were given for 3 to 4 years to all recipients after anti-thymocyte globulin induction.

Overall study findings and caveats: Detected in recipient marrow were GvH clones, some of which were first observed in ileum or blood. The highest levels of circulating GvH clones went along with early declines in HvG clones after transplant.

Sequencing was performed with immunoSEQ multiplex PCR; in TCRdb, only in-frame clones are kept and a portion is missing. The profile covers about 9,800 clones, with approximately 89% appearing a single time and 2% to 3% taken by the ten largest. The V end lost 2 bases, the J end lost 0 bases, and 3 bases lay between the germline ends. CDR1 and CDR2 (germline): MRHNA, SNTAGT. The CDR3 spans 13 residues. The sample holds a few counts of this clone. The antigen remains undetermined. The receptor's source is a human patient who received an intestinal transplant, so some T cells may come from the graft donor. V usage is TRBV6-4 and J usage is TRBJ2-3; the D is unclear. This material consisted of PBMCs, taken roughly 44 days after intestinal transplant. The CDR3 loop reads CASSDGSTDTQYF. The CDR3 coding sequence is TGTGCCAGCAGTGACGGGAGCACAGATACGCAGTATTTT.